This T cell receptor beta chain was identified during a study of shared clonotypes between healthy human individuals. Naive CD8 cells were CD45RO-negative, positively selected for CCR7, excluding terminally differentiated effector memory CD45RA+ cells. The assay was carried out at the deep level. Sorted-subset replicate PCRs used 200 to 250 ng DNA, 30,000 or so T cell genomes. Produced via immunoSEQ multiplex PCR; TCRdb's table is partial and in-frame only. Found here are 550,000 to 750,000 clones, about 92% of them singletons; the top ten hold 24%. The CDR3 covers 13 residues. Germline CDR1 reads SEHNR; CDR2 reads FQNEAQ (reference sequence). Trimming removed 5 bases at V and 8 bases at J, with 15 bases between.

Material: naive CD8+ T cells sorted from blood. The receptor comes from a man aged 30 to 45 in good health. The chain couples TRBV7-9 to TRBJ1-1; no clear D. The CDR3: CASSPPGTWEAFF. CDR3 DNA sequence: TGTGCCAGCAGCCCACCTGGAACCTGGGAAGCTTTCTTT.